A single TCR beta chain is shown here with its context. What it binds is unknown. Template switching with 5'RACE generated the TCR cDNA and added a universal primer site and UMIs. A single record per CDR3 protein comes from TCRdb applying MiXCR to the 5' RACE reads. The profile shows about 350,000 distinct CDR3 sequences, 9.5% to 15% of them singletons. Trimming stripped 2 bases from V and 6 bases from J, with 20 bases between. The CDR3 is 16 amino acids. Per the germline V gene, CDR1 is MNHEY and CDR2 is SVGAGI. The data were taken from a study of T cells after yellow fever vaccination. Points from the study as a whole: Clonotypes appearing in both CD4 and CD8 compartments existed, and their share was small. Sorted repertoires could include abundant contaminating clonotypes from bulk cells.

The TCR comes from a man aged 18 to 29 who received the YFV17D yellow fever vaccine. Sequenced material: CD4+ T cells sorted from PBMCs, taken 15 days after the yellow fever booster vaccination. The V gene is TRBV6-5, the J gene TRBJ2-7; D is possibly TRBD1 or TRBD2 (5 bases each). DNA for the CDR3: TGTGCCAGCAGTTACAGACGGCGACTGCGAGGGGTCGAGCAGTACTTC. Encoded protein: CASSYRRRLRGVEQYF.